One and the same sample provided the 11 T cell receptor beta chains below, sequenced in a study of Japanese encephalitis immunity and Zika vaccine responses. CFSE-labeled PBMCs were cultured around six days with peptide pools, each at about 1 ug/mL. The sort collected unfixed, live, CD56-CD19-CD16-CD3+CD4+ CFSE-low proliferating CD4 T cells. From the 5' RACE reads, TCRdb called clonotypes with MiXCR, one entry per CDR3 protein. This table holds about 470 distinct CDR3 sequences, roughly 2% found once. The starting material was antigen-activated CD4+ T cells from blood, cultured, obtained during a Zika inactivated vaccine study. These receptors all come from an adult woman who received an inactivated Zika virus vaccine.

This clonotype rates as large (0.1 to 1%). The chain recombines TRBV24-1 with TRBJ2-1; D is ambiguous. V lost 5 bases to trimming and J lost 6 bases, with 22 bases between them. Germline V gene sequence: CDR1 KGHDR, CDR2 SFDVKD. The CDR3 is 17 residues long. The CDR3 DNA sequence: TGTGCCACCAGTGGAAGTGATGGGGTGACCTCTCCCAATGAGCAGTTCTTC. Translating it yields CATSGSDGVTSPNEQFF.

Sample share makes this clonotype medium-sized. The chain has TRBV21-1 and TRBJ2-5; the D call TRBD1 from the table was never checked on the DNA. TRBV21-1 is shown as a pseudogene. The CDR3 spans 12 residues. CDR3 sequence: CALGGGRETQYF. CDR3 sequence (DNA): TGTGCCCTAGGGGGGGGAAGAGAGACCCAGTACTTC.

This clonotype counts as medium-sized (0.01 to 0.1%). The chain has TRBV6-6 and TRBJ1-2, with 9 bases aligning to TRBD1. CDR3 size: 13 residues. Trimming cost V 6 bases and J 6 bases; bases outside gene matches: 5. Germline CDR1 is MNHNY and CDR2 is SVGAGI (reference sequence). The CDR3 DNA sequence: TGTGCCAGCAGATACCGGACAGGGGATGGCTACACCTTC. Amino acid sequence: CASRYRTGDGYTF.

By frequency in the sample, this clonotype is medium-sized (0.01 to 0.1%). The chain carries TRBV4-3 and TRBJ2-7; 7 bases line up with TRBD1. The CDR3 contains 14 residues. Looked up from germline, CDR1 is LGHNA and CDR2 is YSLEER. Losses at the gene ends were 1 base for V and 4 bases for J; bases not matched to a gene: 4. The CDR3 protein is CASSQGGQFYEQYF. DNA of the CDR3: TGCGCCAGCAGCCAAGGGGGACAGTTTTACGAGCAGTACTTC.

This clonotype is medium-sized in the sample. V is TRBV4-1 and J is TRBJ2-5, with D possibly called TRBD1 or TRBD2 (5 bases each). Trimming removed 1 base from V and 1 base from J, with 10 bases in between. The CDR3 spans 15 residues. Per the germline V gene, CDR1 is MGHRA and CDR2 is YSYEKL. This CDR3 reads CASSQVSGLQETQYF. The CDR3 DNA reads TGCGCCAGCAGCCAAGTTTCGGGGCTCCAAGAGACCCAGTACTTC.

This clonotype is categorized as large (0.1 to 1%). The chain uses TRBV20-1 and TRBJ1-2; D might be TRBD1 (6 bases). Germline V CDR1 and CDR2: DFQATT, SNEGSKA (reference sequence). The CDR3 loop spans 13 amino acids. V was shortened by 6 bases and J by 4 bases, with 15 bases between the two germline ends. The CDR3 bases are TGCAGTGCATTCGCAGGGGACTTCTATGGCTACACCTTC. Translation gives CSAFAGDFYGYTF.

The table lists this clonotype with many counts. The junction departs from germline at one end; a sequencing error may be responsible. The chain employs TRBV7-8 and TRBJ2-2; D is possibly TRBD2 (6 bases). The CDR3 is 14 amino acids. The germline CDR1 and CDR2 sequences are SGHVS and FQNEAQ. The CDR3, as DNA: TGTGCCAGCAGCTTAGAAACTAAATTGGGGGGGCTGTTTTTT. Its translation is CASSLETKLGGLFF.

In its sample, this clonotype ranks as medium-sized. This chain links TRBV19 with TRBJ2-7; no clear D gene. V dropped 5 bases and J dropped 5 bases, with 16 bases sitting between them. This CDR3 comprises 14 residues. Germline CDR1 LNHDA, CDR2 SQIVND (reference sequence). CDR3 residues: CASSRVAGAHEQYF. For the CDR3, the DNA is TGTGCCAGTAGTCGCGTTGCAGGCGCCCACGAGCAGTACTTC.

By frequency in the sample, this clonotype is medium-sized. V gene TRBV29-1 combines with J gene TRBJ2-3, with 10 bases matching TRBD1. This CDR3 has 16 amino acids. In germline, CDR1 is SQVTM, CDR2 ANQGSEA. V was pared by 4 bases and J by 6 bases, with 13 bases of the junction left unmatched. The CDR3 DNA reads as TGCAGCGTTGTAAGGGGAGGGACAGGGGCATCGGATACGCAGTATTTT. This sequence encodes CSVVRGGTGASDTQYF.

The chain links TRBV10-3 to TRBJ1-5; D is perhaps TRBD1 (6 bases). V shed 3 bases and J shed 5 bases, with 11 bases lying between them. Germline CDR1 ENHRY, CDR2 SYGVKD. The CDR3 has 14 amino acids. The CDR3 protein is CAISEGGGDQPQHF. CDR3 coding DNA: TGTGCCATCAGTGAAGGAGGGGGGGATCAGCCCCAGCATTTT.

This clonotype rates as large. V is TRBV6-5 and J is TRBJ2-3; D possibly corresponds to TRBD2 (6 bases). There are 15 residues in the CDR3. Germline loops: CDR1 MNHEY, CDR2 SVGAGI. V lost 2 bases and J 2 bases, leaving 11 bases between the germline ends. The CDR3 nucleotides read TGTGCCAGCAGTTACCTGTGGGGGGTCACAGATACGCAGTATTTT. Its protein is CASSYLWGVTDTQYF.